The present T cell receptor beta chain was sequenced within a study of blood T cell repertoires in COVID-19. TCRdb's copy holds only in-frame clones and misses some; the assay was immunoSEQ multiplex PCR. Among around 160,000 clones, around nine tenths were seen once, and the ten largest hold 10%. Losses at the gene ends were 7 bases for V and 4 bases for J; bases not matched to a gene: 5. This CDR3 contains 14 residues. Germline values: CDR1 MDHEN, CDR2 SYDVKM. The sequence came from a woman in her 70s with COVID-19, enrolled during active disease. The chain joins TRBV28 to TRBJ2-2; 8 positions match TRBD1. What was sequenced was peripheral blood. This CDR3 reads CASKAGGATGELFF. CDR3 nucleotide sequence: TGTGCCAGCAAGGCAGGGGGCGCCACCGGGGAGCTGTTTTTT.